Listed here are 4 T cell receptor beta chains from one sample, sequenced in a study of cytomegalovirus exposure and HLA in healthy donors. The repertoire was sequenced with immunoSEQ multiplex PCR; TCRdb's copy has only in-frame clones and lacks some. Of approximately 110,000 clones listed, around 94% were seen once; the top ten hold less than 1.5%. The sequenced material came from PBMCs. The receptors derive from a woman younger than 30 in good health and CMV-seronegative.

The chain links TRBV6-9 to TRBJ1-5; D ambiguous. Per the germline V gene, CDR1 is MNHGY and CDR2 is SVAAGI. CDR3 size: 13 residues. Trimming pared 6 bases from V and 4 bases from J, leaving 10 bases between. The CDR3 protein is CASRTGRNQPQHF. DNA of the CDR3: TGTGCCAGCAGGACGGGGAGGAATCAGCCCCAGCATTTT.

This clone was observed a single time. The rearrangement uses TRBV2 and TRBJ1-2; 9 nucleotides line up with TRBD1. Per the germline V gene, CDR1 is SNHLY and CDR2 is FYNNEI. V lost 5 bases and J lost 0; bases outside the gene matches: 13. The length of the CDR3 is 18 residues. This CDR3 reads CASSTRRDRVEANYGYTF. CDR3 DNA sequence: TGTGCCAGCAGTACTCGCCGGGACAGGGTGGAAGCTAACTATGGCTACACCTTC. Full variable domain (missing parts from reference TRBV2 and TRBJ1-2): EPEVTQTPSHQVTQMGQEVILRCVPISNHLYFYWYRQILGQKVEFLVSFYNNEISEKSEIFDDQFSVERPDGSNFTLKIRSTKLEDSAMYFCASSTRRDRVEANYGYTFGSGTRLTVV.

V gene TRBV10-1 combines with J gene TRBJ2-1; 10 nucleotides align to TRBD2. The CDR3 length is 15 residues. Unmatched junction bases numbered 9, after V lost 5 bases and J lost 8 bases. From germline, CDR1 is WNHNN and CDR2 SYGVQD (reference sequence). This CDR3 reads CASSPGTSARDEQFF. In nucleotides, the CDR3 is TGCGCCAGCAGTCCCGGGACTAGCGCAAGGGATGAGCAGTTCTTC.

This chain links TRBV10-3 with TRBJ2-4; TRBD2 matches 9 bases. The germline CDR1 and CDR2 sequences are ENHRY and SYGVKD. CDR3 length: 15 amino acids. The V and J ends lost 3 bases and 9 bases, in that order; junction bases with no gene match: 9. The CDR3 reads CAISEYLAGEAIQYF. CDR3 nucleotide sequence: TGTGCCATCAGTGAATACTTAGCGGGGGAAGCCATTCAGTACTTC.